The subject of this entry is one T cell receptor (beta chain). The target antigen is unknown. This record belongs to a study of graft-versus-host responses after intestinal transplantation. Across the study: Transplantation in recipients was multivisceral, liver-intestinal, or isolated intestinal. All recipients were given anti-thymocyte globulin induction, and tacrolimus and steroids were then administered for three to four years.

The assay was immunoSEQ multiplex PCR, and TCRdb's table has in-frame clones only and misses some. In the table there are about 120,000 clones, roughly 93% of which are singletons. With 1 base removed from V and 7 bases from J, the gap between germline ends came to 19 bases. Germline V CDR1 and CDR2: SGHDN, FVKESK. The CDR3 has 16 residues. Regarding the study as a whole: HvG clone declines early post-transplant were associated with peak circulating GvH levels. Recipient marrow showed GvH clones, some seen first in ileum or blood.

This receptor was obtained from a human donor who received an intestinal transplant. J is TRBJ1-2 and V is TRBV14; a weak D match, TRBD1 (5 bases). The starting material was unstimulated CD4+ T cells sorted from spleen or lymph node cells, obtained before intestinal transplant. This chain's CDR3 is CASSQVGGSQGSGYTF. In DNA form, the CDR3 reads TGTGCCAGCAGCCAAGTGGGGGGATCGCAGGGATCTGGCTACACCTTC.